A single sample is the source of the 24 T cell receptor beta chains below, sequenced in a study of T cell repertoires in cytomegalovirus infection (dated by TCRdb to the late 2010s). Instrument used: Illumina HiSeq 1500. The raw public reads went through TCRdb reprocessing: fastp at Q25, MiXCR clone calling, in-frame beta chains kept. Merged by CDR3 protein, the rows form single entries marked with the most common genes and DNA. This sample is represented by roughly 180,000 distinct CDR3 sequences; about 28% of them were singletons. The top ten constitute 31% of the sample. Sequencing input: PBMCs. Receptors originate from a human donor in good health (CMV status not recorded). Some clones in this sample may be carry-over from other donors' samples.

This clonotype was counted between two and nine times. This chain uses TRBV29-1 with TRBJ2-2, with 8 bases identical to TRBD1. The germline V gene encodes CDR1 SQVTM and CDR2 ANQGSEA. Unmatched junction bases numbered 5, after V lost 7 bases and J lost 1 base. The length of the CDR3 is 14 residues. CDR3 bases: TGCAGCGCCGATGACAGGGGGAACACCGGGGAGCTGTTTTTT. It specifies CSADDRGNTGELFF.

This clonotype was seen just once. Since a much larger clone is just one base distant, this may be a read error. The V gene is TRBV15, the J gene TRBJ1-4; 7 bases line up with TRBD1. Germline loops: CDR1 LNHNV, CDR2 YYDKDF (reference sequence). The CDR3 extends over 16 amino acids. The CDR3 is CVTSIRDRATNEKLFF. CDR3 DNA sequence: TGTGTCACCAGCATTCGGGACAGAGCAACTAATGAAAAACTGTTTTTT. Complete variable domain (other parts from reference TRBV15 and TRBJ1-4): DAMVIQNPRYQVTQFGKPVTLSCSQTLNHNVMYWYQQKSSQAPKLLFHYYDKDFNNEADTPDNFQSRRPNTSFCFLDIRSPGLGDTAMYLCVTSIRDRATNEKLFFGSGTQLSVL.

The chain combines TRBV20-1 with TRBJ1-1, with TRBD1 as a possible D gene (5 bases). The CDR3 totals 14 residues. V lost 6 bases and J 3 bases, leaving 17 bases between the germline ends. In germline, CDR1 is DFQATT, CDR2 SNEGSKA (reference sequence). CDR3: CSARPDEGHTEAFF. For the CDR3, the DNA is TGCAGTGCCCGCCCAGATGAGGGGCACACTGAAGCTTTCTTT.

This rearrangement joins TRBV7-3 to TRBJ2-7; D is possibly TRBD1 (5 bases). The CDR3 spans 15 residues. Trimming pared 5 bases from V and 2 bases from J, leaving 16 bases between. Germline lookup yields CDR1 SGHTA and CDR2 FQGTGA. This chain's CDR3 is CASSPARELPYEQYF. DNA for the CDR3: TGTGCCAGCAGCCCCGCCAGGGAACTTCCCTACGAGCAGTACTTC.

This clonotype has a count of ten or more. The CDR3 reads CASTKQGGGGNQPQHF. CDR3 bases: TGTGCCAGCACCAAACAGGGGGGAGGGGGCAATCAGCCCCAGCATTTT. This chain connects TRBV12-3 or TRBV12-4 to TRBJ1-5; 8 nucleotides match TRBD1. V shed 7 bases, J shed 2 bases, and the junction held 10 bases outside the gene matches. This CDR3 has 16 residues.

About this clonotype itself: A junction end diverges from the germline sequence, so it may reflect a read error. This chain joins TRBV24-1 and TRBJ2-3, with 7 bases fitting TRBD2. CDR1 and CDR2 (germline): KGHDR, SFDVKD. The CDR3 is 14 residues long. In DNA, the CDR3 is TGTGCCACCAGTGACCGCCGGGGGAGGGAGGCGCAGTATTTC. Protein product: CATSDRRGREAQYF.

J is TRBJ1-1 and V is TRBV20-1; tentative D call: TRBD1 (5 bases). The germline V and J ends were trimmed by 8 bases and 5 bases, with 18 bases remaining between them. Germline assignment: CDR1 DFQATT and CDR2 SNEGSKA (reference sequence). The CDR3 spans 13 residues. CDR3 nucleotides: TGCAGTACCTCCCGGCCGGGGGGGACTGAAGCTTTCTTT. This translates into CSTSRPGGTEAFF.

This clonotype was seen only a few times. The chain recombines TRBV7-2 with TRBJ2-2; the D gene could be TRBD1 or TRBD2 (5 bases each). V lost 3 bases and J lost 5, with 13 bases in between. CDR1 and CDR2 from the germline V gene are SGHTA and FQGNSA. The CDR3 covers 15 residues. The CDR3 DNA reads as TGTGCCAGCAGCTTGCACGAGGGGTTTACCGGGGAGCTGTTTTTT. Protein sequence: CASSLHEGFTGELFF.

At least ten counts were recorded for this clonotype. CDR3 sequence: CASSTEDRGAPQHF. In DNA, the CDR3 is TGTGCCAGCAGCACAGAGGACAGGGGCGCCCCCCAGCATTTT. The chain is built from TRBV7-8 and TRBJ1-5; 9 bases line up with TRBD1. CDR3 length: 14 residues. V lost 5 bases and J lost 10; bases outside the gene matches: 9. Germline CDR1 SGHVS, CDR2 FQNEAQ.

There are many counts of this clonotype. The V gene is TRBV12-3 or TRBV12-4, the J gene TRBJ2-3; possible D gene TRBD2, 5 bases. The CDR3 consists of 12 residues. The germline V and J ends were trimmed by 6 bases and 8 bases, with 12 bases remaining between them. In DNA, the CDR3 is TGTGCCAGCAGCTCCTCTGAGGGTACGCAGTATTTT. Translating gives CASSSSEGTQYF.

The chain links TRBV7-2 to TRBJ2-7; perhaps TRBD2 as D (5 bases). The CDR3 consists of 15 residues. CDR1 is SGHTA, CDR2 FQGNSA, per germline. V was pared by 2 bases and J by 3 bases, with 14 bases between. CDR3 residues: CASSLFAEGLYEQYF. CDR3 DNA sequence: TGTGCCAGCAGCTTATTTGCAGAGGGCCTCTACGAGCAGTACTTC.

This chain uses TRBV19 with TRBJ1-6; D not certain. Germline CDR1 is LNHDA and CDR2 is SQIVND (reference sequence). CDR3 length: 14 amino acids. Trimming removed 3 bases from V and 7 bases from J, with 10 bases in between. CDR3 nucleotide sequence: TGTGCCAGTAGTATCAAGCCCCTCAATTCACCCCTCCACTTT. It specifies CASSIKPLNSPLHF.

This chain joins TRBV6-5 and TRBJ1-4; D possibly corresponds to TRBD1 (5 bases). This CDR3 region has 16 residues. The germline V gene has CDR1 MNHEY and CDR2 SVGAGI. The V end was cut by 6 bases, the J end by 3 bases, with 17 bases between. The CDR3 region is CASSTGQGPPNEKLFF. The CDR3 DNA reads TGTGCCAGCAGCACCGGCCAGGGACCTCCTAATGAAAAACTGTTTTTT.

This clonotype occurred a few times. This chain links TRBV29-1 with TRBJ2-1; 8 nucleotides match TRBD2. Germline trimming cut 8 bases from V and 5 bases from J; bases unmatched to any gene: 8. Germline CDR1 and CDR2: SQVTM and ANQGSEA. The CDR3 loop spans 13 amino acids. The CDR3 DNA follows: TGCAGCTACCGGGAGGGGGGGAACAATGAGCAGTTCTTC. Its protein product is CSYREGGNNEQFF.

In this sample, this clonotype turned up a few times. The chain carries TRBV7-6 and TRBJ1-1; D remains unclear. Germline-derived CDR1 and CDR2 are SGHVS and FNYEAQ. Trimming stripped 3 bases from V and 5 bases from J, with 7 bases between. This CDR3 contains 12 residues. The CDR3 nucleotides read TGTGCCAGCAGCTTCGACGAGACTGAAGCTTTCTTT. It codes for CASSFDETEAFF.

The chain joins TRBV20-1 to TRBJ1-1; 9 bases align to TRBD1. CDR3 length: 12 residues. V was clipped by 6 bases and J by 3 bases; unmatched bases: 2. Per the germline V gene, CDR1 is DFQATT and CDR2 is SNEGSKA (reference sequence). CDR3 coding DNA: TGCAGTGCCTGGACAGGGGACACTGAAGCTTTCTTT. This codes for CSAWTGDTEAFF.

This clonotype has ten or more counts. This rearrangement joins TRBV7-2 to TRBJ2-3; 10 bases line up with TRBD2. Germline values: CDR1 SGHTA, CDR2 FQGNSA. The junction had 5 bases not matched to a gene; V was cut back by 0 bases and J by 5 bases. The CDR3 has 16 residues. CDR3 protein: CASSLASGGAVDTQYF. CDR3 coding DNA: TGTGCCAGCAGCTTAGCCAGCGGGGGGGCCGTAGATACGCAGTATTTT.

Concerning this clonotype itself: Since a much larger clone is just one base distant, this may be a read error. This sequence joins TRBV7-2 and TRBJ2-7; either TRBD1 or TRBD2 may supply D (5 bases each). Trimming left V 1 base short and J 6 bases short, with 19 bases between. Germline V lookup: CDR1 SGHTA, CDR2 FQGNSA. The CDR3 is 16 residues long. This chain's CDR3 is CASSLEGSRQTFEQYF. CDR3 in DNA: TGTGCCAGCAGCTTAGAGGGGAGTAGACAGACCTTCGAGCAGTACTTC.

The CDR3 loop reads CASSSCRQTANTEAFF. The CDR3 region has the DNA TGTGCCAGCAGCTCATGTCGACAGACCGCTAACACTGAAGCTTTCTTT. The gene calls are TRBV7-2 and TRBJ1-1; D is possibly TRBD1 (5 bases). Trimming took 4 bases from V and 2 from J, leaving 17 bases between them. This CDR3 has 16 residues. CDR1 and CDR2 from the germline V gene are SGHTA and FQGNSA.

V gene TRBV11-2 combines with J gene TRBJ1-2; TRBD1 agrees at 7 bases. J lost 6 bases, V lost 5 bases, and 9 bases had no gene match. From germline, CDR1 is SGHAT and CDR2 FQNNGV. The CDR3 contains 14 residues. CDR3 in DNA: TGTGCCAGCAGCAGCGCCGGGACAGCTAATGGCTACACCTTC. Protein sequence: CASSSAGTANGYTF.

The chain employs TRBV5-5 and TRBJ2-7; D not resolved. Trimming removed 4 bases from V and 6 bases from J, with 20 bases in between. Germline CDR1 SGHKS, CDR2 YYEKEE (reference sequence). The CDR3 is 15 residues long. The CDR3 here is CASSLSVVEVSEQYF. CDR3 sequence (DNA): TGTGCCAGCAGCCTATCGGTTGTAGAAGTTAGCGAGCAGTACTTC.

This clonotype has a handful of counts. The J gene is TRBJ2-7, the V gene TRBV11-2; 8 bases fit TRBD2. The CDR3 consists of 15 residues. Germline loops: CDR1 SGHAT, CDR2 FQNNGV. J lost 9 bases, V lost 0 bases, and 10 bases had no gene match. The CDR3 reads CASSLDGLAGPVQYF. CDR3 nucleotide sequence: TGTGCCAGCAGCTTAGATGGGCTAGCGGGCCCCGTGCAGTACTTC.

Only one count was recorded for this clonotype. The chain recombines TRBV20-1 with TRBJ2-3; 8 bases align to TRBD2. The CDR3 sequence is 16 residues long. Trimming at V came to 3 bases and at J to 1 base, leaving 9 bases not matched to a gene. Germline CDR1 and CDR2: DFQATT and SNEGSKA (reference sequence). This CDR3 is CSASSREGDRTDTQYF. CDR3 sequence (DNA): TGCAGTGCTAGCTCCCGGGAGGGGGACCGCACAGATACGCAGTATTTT.

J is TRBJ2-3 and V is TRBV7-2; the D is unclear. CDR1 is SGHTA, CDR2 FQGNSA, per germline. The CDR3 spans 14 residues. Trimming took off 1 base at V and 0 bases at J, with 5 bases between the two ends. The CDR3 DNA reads TGTGCCAGCAGCTTAGTGCTCAGCACAGATACGCAGTATTTT. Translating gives CASSLVLSTDTQYF.